Detailed here is one TCR beta chain. The antigen remains unidentified. V was clipped by 0 bases and J by 0 bases; unmatched bases: 2. The CDR3 is 17 residues long. Germline V gives CDR1 SNHLY, CDR2 FYNNEI. This sample was included in a study of cytomegalovirus exposure and HLA in healthy donors. Study results and caveats: It was likely that a cluster of highly shared sequence variants was a sequencing artifact. Equally common other TCR beta chains were less clonally expanded than HLA-associated ones, a later analysis found. In a later analysis, HLA-C alleles had the fewest associated TCRs, DRB1 alleles the most.

The primer mix had 60 Vbeta and 13 Jbeta primers. Clones were sequenced by immunoSEQ multiplex PCR, and TCRdb holds only the in-frame ones, with some missing. The top ten clones hold around 5.8% of a sample with 95,000 to 150,000 clones, approximately 80% of them seen once. The V and J genes are TRBV2 and TRBJ2-3; 11 positions match TRBD2. The source material was PBMCs. The sequence derives from a man between 18 and 35 years old in good health and CMV-seropositive. The CDR3 sequence: CASSEALAGGSTDTQYF. CDR3 DNA: TGTGCCAGCAGTGAAGCGCTAGCGGGGGGTAGCACAGATACGCAGTATTTT.